The TCR beta chain under discussion was sequenced for a study of blood T cell repertoires in COVID-19. Study-level information: Sites in the United States, Italy and Spain provided acute and convalescent COVID-19 samples. Nucleic acid was either cDNA or gDNA, and it came from T cells, B-cell-depleted T cells, or PBMCs.

The protocol was immunoSEQ multiplex PCR, while the TCRdb copy is restricted to in-frame clones and leaves out a portion. The table lists 100,000 to 150,000 clones, over 75% of them singletons. Germline V CDR1 and CDR2: SGHTA, FQGTGA. V was shortened by 5 bases and J by 7 bases, with 12 bases between the two germline ends. The CDR3 has 14 residues. This clonotype was obtained from a man aged 60 to 69 with acute or convalescent COVID-19. The J gene is TRBJ1-6, the V gene TRBV7-3; D may be TRBD1 (6 bases). Sequencing was carried out using peripheral blood. CDR3 protein: CASSLQGGNSPLHF. In DNA form, the CDR3 reads TGTGCCAGCAGCCTCCAAGGGGGAAATTCACCCCTCCACTTT.